This entry lists 9 T cell receptor beta chains sequenced from one sample in a study of blood T cell repertoires in COVID-19. The method was immunoSEQ multiplex PCR; TCRdb's version includes in-frame clones alone and lacks a portion of them. Of some 260,000 clones in the sample, about four fifths were seen once. Input material: peripheral blood. The receptors shown here come from a woman between 18 and 29 years old with acute or convalescent COVID-19.

The chain joins TRBV12-3 or TRBV12-4 to TRBJ2-7; a possible D gene is TRBD2 (5 bases). V lost 4 bases to trimming and J lost 4 bases, with 11 bases between them. The CDR3 sequence is 13 residues long. The CDR3 spells CASSWGRGYEQYF. The CDR3 nucleotides read TGTGCCAGCAGTTGGGGTAGAGGGTACGAGCAGTACTTC.

The chain has TRBV7-2 and TRBJ2-7, with TRBD1 matching 7 bases. This CDR3 comprises 14 residues. V was clipped by 6 bases and J by 2 bases; unmatched bases: 7. The V gene's germline CDR1 is SGHTA and CDR2 FQGNSA. The CDR3 coding sequence is TGTGCCAGCAGGGAGAGGGACAGCCCCTACGAGCAGTACTTC. It codes for CASRERDSPYEQYF.

The table lists this clone with a few counts. The V gene is TRBV6-1, the J gene TRBJ1-2; tentatively, D is TRBD1 (6 bases). Germline V gene data show CDR1 as MNHNS and CDR2 as SASEGT. This CDR3 is built from 15 residues. Trimming removed 3 bases at V and 0 bases at J, with 11 bases between. The CDR3 loop reads CASSEKTGPNYGYTF. CDR3 bases: TGTGCCAGCAGTGAGAAGACAGGACCTAACTATGGCTACACCTTC.

The rearrangement links TRBV7-2 to TRBJ2-5; 7 positions agree with TRBD1. The junction had 6 bases not matched to a gene; V was cut back by 4 bases and J by 1 base. The germline V gene encodes CDR1 SGHTA and CDR2 FQGNSA. The CDR3 extends over 15 amino acids. The CDR3 nucleotides are TGTGCCAGCAGCTCGCACGGGACAGTCCAAGAGACCCAGTACTTC. As protein: CASSSHGTVQETQYF.

The chain is built from TRBV2 and TRBJ1-1; D call uncertain. Germline CDR1 SNHLY, CDR2 FYNNEI. This CDR3 region has 13 residues. V was trimmed by 3 bases and J by 3 bases, leaving 8 bases between them. The CDR3 reads CASSDHPDTEAFF. DNA of the CDR3: TGTGCCAGCAGTGACCACCCGGACACTGAAGCTTTCTTT.

The chain couples TRBV7-6 to TRBJ2-2; 10 bases are a match to TRBD1. The V and J ends lost 8 bases and 5 bases, in that order; junction bases with no gene match: 8. Germline V gene data show CDR1 as SGHVS and CDR2 as FNYEAQ. The CDR3 extends over 15 amino acids. CDR3 in DNA: TGTGCCAGCGCGACAGGGGGCTCTTGGACCGGGGAGCTGTTTTTT. Translation: CASATGGSWTGELFF.

The V gene is TRBV30, the J gene TRBJ2-3, with 7 bases lining up with TRBD1. Germline V lookup: CDR1 GTSNPN, CDR2 SVGIG (reference sequence). The V segment lost 7 bases and the J segment 2 bases; nucleotides outside the gene matches: 18. The CDR3 loop spans 17 amino acids. The DNA for the CDR3 is TGTGCCTTAGACAGGGCGGACTCCAGGCGAGTCACAGATACGCAGTATTTT. Translation gives CALDRADSRRVTDTQYF.

This rearrangement joins TRBV7-2 to TRBJ1-4; 8 bases are a match to TRBD1. The CDR3 runs to 14 residues. Germline trimming cut 3 bases from V and 10 bases from J; bases unmatched to any gene: 7. Germline values: CDR1 SGHTA, CDR2 FQGNSA. This CDR3 is CASSFNGQGGKLFF. In DNA form, the CDR3 reads TGTGCCAGCAGCTTCAACGGACAGGGAGGAAAACTGTTTTTT.

The chain's CDR3 is CASSLEQGETEAFF. The CDR3 bases are TGCGCCAGCAGCTTGGAACAAGGAGAAACTGAAGCTTTCTTT. The chain links TRBV5-1 to TRBJ1-1; no clear D gene. From germline, CDR1 is SGHRS and CDR2 YFSETQ. Trimming cost V 0 bases and J 5 bases, with 11 bases left between them. The CDR3 runs to 14 residues.